This T cell receptor beta chain is from a study of T cells expressing NK-cell markers (TCRdb year 2020). Describing the broader study: Three sorted T-cell subsets (CD3+CD56+NKG2C+, CD3+CD56+NKG2C- and CD3+CD56-NKG2C+) from about 8 donors had their TCR beta-chain repertoires profiled. Among the eight sequenced donors, only one was HCMV-seronegative, while the other seven were HCMV-seropositive. The eight sequenced donors were randomly selected healthy volunteers, three men and five women. Illumina HiSeq 2000/2500, MiSeq or NextSeq was used to sequence libraries as 2 x 150 bp reads. Beyond this particular receptor, the publication reports: In several donors, the dominant CD3+CD56+NKG2C+ clonotypes were found to rank among the top 10 CD8+ clonotypes and to make up roughly 1.0-7.5% of CD8+ T cells. It remained unclear whether the expanded NKG2C-expressing T cell clones were specific for HCMV antigens. Those dominant clonotypes were again the most abundant among CD3+CD56-NKG2C+ cells in several donors, at about 25-65%.

The run used an Illumina HiSeq 2000. TCR beta cDNA libraries were made by 5'RACE template switching that added a universal primer site and unique molecular identifiers. Priming for cDNA synthesis came from the TCR beta constant segment, and two successive PCR amplification steps followed. Turning to the authors' computational methods: Reads were demultiplexed and grouped by UMI with MIGEC, and clonotypes were assembled and quantified with MiTCR. Only TCR cDNA sequences supported by at least two reads were kept to exclude erroneous sequences. Downstream repertoire analysis used the tcR package, and clonotypes were matched across fractions by CDR3 nucleotide sequence plus V segment. Antigen specificity was annotated against VDJdb with VDJmatch, allowing one amino acid substitution in CDR3. TCRdb reanalyzed the reads, keeping one entry per CDR3 protein sequence and omitting DNA. V and J calls and clone size were set by TCRdb, not the authors. The table of this sample itemizes under 600,000 distinct CDR3 sequences. Jointly, the top ten make up more than 1.4% of the sample.

To determine HCMV serostatus, a commercial ELISA kit was used to detect HCMV-specific IgG in serum. Peripheral blood mononuclear cells were isolated from blood by Ficoll density gradient centrifugation. The CDR1 and CDR2 encoded by the germline V gene are SGHAT and FQNNGV. The CDR3 runs 15 amino acids, cysteine and phenylalanine included. This entry has no DNA. To note about this clonotype: No antigen is known for it.

The clonotype comes from a woman between 45 and 60 years old in good health. Donor details come from another sample of the same person, matched by shared clones. The chain links TRBV11-2 with TRBJ2-5; TCRdb's D call of TRBD1 is untestable without DNA. Sequencing was carried out using blood T cells: a sorted CD56 or NKG2C T cell subset, CD4+ or CD8+ T cells, or bulk PBMC T cells (not recorded which). The CDR3 sequence is CASRETGNVQETQYF.